These 13 T cell receptor beta chains originate from one sample sequenced in a study of blood T cell repertoires in COVID-19. Method: immunoSEQ multiplex PCR; TCRdb's copy keeps in-frame clones and lacks some. The table has about 160,000 clones, roughly 80% seen once. Source material: peripheral blood. The receptor source for this set is a man between 60 and 75 years old with acute or convalescent COVID-19.

The V call is TRBV18, the J call TRBJ2-2; possibly TRBD1 for D (6 bases). CDR3 length equals 15 residues. From germline, CDR1 is KGHSH and CDR2 LQKENI. Trimming removed 4 bases at V and 1 base at J, with 10 bases between. The CDR3 region has the DNA TGTGCCAGCTCACGGTCGGGACAGAACACCGGGGAGCTGTTTTTT. It yields the protein CASSRSGQNTGELFF.

The CDR3 loop is CASSLRPGTRYEQYF. In DNA form, the CDR3 reads TGTGCCAGCAGTCTTAGACCAGGGACACGCTACGAGCAGTACTTC. The genes are TRBV6-5 and TRBJ2-7; TRBD1 might be the D (6 bases). V shed 5 bases and J shed 3 bases, with 17 bases lying between them. This CDR3 comprises 15 residues. Per the germline V gene, CDR1 is MNHEY and CDR2 is SVGAGI.

This clone came up a few times. A much larger clone differs from this one at a single base, so this may be a read error. The CDR3 nucleotides are TGCGCCAGCAGCCGACAGGGGAACACTGAAGCTTTCTTT. It translates to CASSRQGNTEAFF. The chain couples TRBV5-1 to TRBJ1-1, with 7 bases that match TRBD1. Germline V gives CDR1 SGHRS, CDR2 YFSETQ. The length of the CDR3 is 13 residues. The ends lost 4 bases at V and 1 base at J; junction bases unmatched: 1.

The rearrangement joins TRBV5-1 to TRBJ2-5; 9 bases map to TRBD2. The CDR3 has 15 amino acids. Trimming at V came to 4 bases and at J to 1 base, leaving 5 bases not matched to a gene. Germline CDR1 SGHRS, CDR2 YFSETQ. CDR3 bases: TGCGCCAGCAGCCTAACTAGCGGGCCCCAAGAGACCCAGTACTTC. Its protein product is CASSLTSGPQETQYF.

The chain combines TRBV4-2 with TRBJ2-1, with a tentative D call TRBD1 (6 bases). V lost 4 bases, J lost 4 bases, and 11 bases lay in between. The V gene's germline CDR1 is LGHNA and CDR2 YNFKEQ. This CDR3 comprises 14 residues. This CDR3 reads CASSRDTLYNEQFF. CDR3 bases: TGTGCCAGCAGCCGGGACACCCTATACAATGAGCAGTTCTTC.

The chain recombines TRBV10-3 with TRBJ1-2; D perhaps matches TRBD1 (5 bases). Germline CDR1 and CDR2: ENHRY and SYGVKD. Trimming removed 0 bases from V and 4 bases from J, with 15 bases in between. This CDR3 region has 16 residues. The CDR3 sequence is CAISESLGDSFYGYTF. The DNA of the CDR3 is TGTGCCATCAGTGAGTCGTTAGGGGATTCGTTCTATGGCTACACCTTC.

This clone was detected many times. V and J are TRBV4-1 and TRBJ2-3; D gene ambiguous. This CDR3 is built from 14 residues. Germline V gives CDR1 MGHRA, CDR2 YSYEKL. V lost 0 bases, J lost 7 bases, and 11 bases lay in between. CDR3 DNA sequence: TGCGCCAGCAGCCAAGATGGGCCCCGCCATACGCAGTATTTT. Translating it yields CASSQDGPRHTQYF.

Notes on this clone: This specimen includes other DNA sequences encoding the same CDR3. V is TRBV5-1 and J is TRBJ2-7; 12 nucleotides agree with TRBD1. J lost 4 bases, V lost 1 base, and 3 bases had no gene match. The germline V gene has CDR1 SGHRS and CDR2 YFSETQ. The CDR3 sequence is 15 residues long. The CDR3 protein is CASSLRGQGAYEQYF. The DNA for the CDR3 is TGCGCCAGCAGCTTGAGGGGACAGGGGGCTTACGAGCAGTACTTC. Filled out from reference TRBV5-1 and TRBJ2-7, the complete variable domain reads KAGVTQTPRYLIKTRGQQVTLSCSPISGHRSVSWYQQTPGQGLQFLFEYFSETQRNKGNFPGRFSGRQFSNSRSEMNVSTLELGDSALYLCASSLRGQGAYEQYFGPGTRLTVT.

This chain uses TRBV7-8 with TRBJ1-1, with D uncertain. CDR3 size: 18 residues. V was trimmed by 1 base and J by 1 base, leaving 19 bases between them. Looked up from germline, CDR1 is SGHVS and CDR2 is FQNEAQ. The DNA of the CDR3 is TGTGCCAGCAGCTTAGTCCGCTACTCCAGGAGGAAGAACACTGAAGCTTTCTTT. This translates into CASSLVRYSRRKNTEAFF.

The chain recombines TRBV7-2 with TRBJ2-1, with unresolved D. This CDR3 spans 13 amino acids. V lost 1 base to trimming and J lost 11 bases, with 12 bases between them. Germline V lookup: CDR1 SGHTA, CDR2 FQGNSA. The CDR3 nucleotides are TGTGCCAGCAGCTTAGGGATGGCGGAAAAGCAGTTCTTC. This codes for CASSLGMAEKQFF.

The rearrangement uses TRBV19 and TRBJ2-7, with D perhaps matching TRBD2 (6 bases). Germline loops: CDR1 LNHDA, CDR2 SQIVND (reference sequence). This CDR3 region has 15 residues. Trimming removed 3 bases at V and 2 bases at J, with 14 bases between. Here the CDR3 DNA reads TGTGCCAGTAGTATTTTTGGCGGGGTCACCTACGAGCAGTACTTC. It translates to CASSIFGGVTYEQYF.

The CDR3 protein is CASSPGRQVMNTEAFF. The DNA for the CDR3 is TGTGCCAGCTCACCGGGGCGACAGGTTATGAACACTGAAGCTTTCTTT. V usage is TRBV18 and J usage is TRBJ1-1; possible D gene TRBD1, 6 bases. The CDR3 contains 16 residues. The V gene lost 3 bases and the J gene lost 0 bases, with 14 bases spanning the gap. Germline values: CDR1 KGHSH, CDR2 LQKENI.

This chain uses TRBV20-1 with TRBJ2-5; no clear D gene. With 4 bases removed from V and 4 bases from J, the gap between germline ends came to 4 bases. Germline loops: CDR1 DFQATT, CDR2 SNEGSKA (reference sequence). The CDR3 spans 10 residues. The CDR3 sequence: CSAILETQYF. The CDR3 DNA reads as TGCAGTGCTATACTAGAGACCCAGTACTTC.